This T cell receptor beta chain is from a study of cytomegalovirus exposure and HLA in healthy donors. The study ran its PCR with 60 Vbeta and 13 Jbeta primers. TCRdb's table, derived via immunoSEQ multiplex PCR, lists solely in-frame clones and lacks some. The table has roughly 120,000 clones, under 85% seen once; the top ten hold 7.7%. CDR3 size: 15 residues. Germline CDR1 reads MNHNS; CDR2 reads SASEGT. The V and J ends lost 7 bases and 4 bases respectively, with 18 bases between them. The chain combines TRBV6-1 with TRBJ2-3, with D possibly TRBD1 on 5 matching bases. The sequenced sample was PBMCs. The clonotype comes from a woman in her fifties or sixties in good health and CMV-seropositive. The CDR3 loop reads CASTRTSLGADTQYF. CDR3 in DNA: TGTGCCAGCACCAGGACATCCCTGGGCGCAGATACGCAGTATTTT.